This T cell receptor beta chain was sequenced during a study of lymphopenia after photon versus proton radiotherapy. Overall study results and limits: Proton therapy kept repertoires fairly stable, unlike photons, which gained effector/memory cells. After lymphocyte nadir, photon-treated repertoires showed oligoclonal expansion, especially CD8+ Temra.

Germline lookup yields CDR1 MNHEY and CDR2 SVGAGI. CDR3 size: 15 residues. J lost 3 bases, V lost 7 bases, and 8 bases had no gene match. The repertoire was sequenced with immunoSEQ multiplex PCR; TCRdb's copy has only in-frame clones and lacks some. The table records 7,000 to 8,500 clones, about 92% of them present only once. A remark on this clone: Its antigen is unknown.

The chain has TRBV6-5 and TRBJ1-2; 10 nucleotides agree with TRBD1. The source of this sequence is a woman in her forties or fifties with cholangiocarcinoma. This specimen was peripheral blood, taken from a patient treated with photon-based radiotherapy. CDR3: CASTRAGQGDYGYTF. The DNA of the CDR3 is TGTGCCAGCACCCGGGCCGGACAGGGGGACTATGGCTACACCTTC.